One sample yielded the 10 T cell receptor beta chains listed below, sequenced in a study of blood T cell repertoires in COVID-19. This table comes from immunoSEQ multiplex PCR, and its TCRdb copy is limited to in-frame clones, with some not included. This table holds just under 60,000 clones, 65% to 80% found once. The sequencing sample was made of peripheral blood. The receptors originated from a human donor in a cohort sampled during active COVID-19.

V gene TRBV5-4 combines with J gene TRBJ2-6; 9 bases line up with TRBD1. Trimming cost V 5 bases and J 9 bases; bases outside gene matches: 9. This CDR3 has 15 amino acids. Germline V CDR1 and CDR2: SGHNT, YYREEE (reference sequence). The CDR3 coding sequence is TGTGCCAGCAGACCCGGGACAGGGTGGGTCAACGTCCTGACTTTC. It translates to CASRPGTGWVNVLTF.

V gene TRBV19 combines with J gene TRBJ2-1; a weak D match, TRBD2 (6 bases). The germline V and J ends were trimmed by 5 bases and 3 bases, with 14 bases remaining between them. From germline, CDR1 is LNHDA and CDR2 SQIVND (reference sequence). This CDR3 region has 15 residues. The CDR3: CASSAAYGGYNEQFF. The CDR3 DNA reads TGTGCCAGTAGTGCCGCCTACGGGGGCTACAATGAGCAGTTCTTC.

This chain links TRBV10-2 with TRBJ2-2; D might be TRBD2 (5 bases). This CDR3 contains 14 residues. Deletions cut 4 bases from V and 2 bases from J, with 8 bases between. Germline V gene sequence: CDR1 WSHSY, CDR2 SAAADI. CDR3 protein: CASSVGLNTGELFF. Written as DNA, the CDR3 is TGCGCCAGCAGTGTTGGACTTAACACCGGGGAGCTGTTTTTT.

This chain uses TRBV6-6 with TRBJ2-7; 7 bases align to TRBD1. Germline assignment: CDR1 MNHNY and CDR2 SVGAGI (reference sequence). J gave up 2 bases and V 5 bases, and 6 bases lay outside the gene matches. This CDR3 spans 14 amino acids. This CDR3 reads CASSHRDSTYEQYF. For the CDR3, the DNA is TGTGCCAGCAGTCACCGGGACAGCACCTACGAGCAGTACTTC.

This clone occurred many times. V and J are TRBV20-1 and TRBJ2-7; D is perhaps TRBD1 (7 bases). The V gene's germline CDR1 is DFQATT and CDR2 SNEGSKA (reference sequence). Trimming shortened V by 3 bases and J by 2 bases, and 14 bases separated the two germline ends. The CDR3 has 14 amino acids. The CDR3 spells CSASSSGGTYEQYF. The CDR3 DNA reads as TGCAGTGCTAGTAGCTCAGGGGGGACCTACGAGCAGTACTTC.

V and J are TRBV7-9 and TRBJ1-2, with D possibly matching TRBD1 (6 bases). V shed 5 bases and J shed 3 bases, with 16 bases lying between them. In germline, CDR1 is SEHNR, CDR2 FQNEAQ (reference sequence). CDR3 length: 15 amino acids. The CDR3 here is CASSTTQGPYYGYTF. The CDR3, as DNA: TGTGCCAGCAGCACGACACAGGGACCATACTATGGCTACACCTTC.

This sequence joins TRBV6-1 and TRBJ2-1, with 8 bases identical to TRBD2. The CDR3 has 15 residues. After removal of 4 bases from V and 6 bases from J, the junction contained 8 bases not matched to a gene. Germline values: CDR1 MNHNS, CDR2 SASEGT. The CDR3 coding sequence is TGTGCCAGCAGTGGAGCGGGAGACCCCATCAATGAGCAGTTCTTC. The encoded protein is CASSGAGDPINEQFF.

The rearrangement joins TRBV11-2 to TRBJ2-7; TRBD2 is a possible D gene (6 bases). This CDR3 has 15 amino acids. V lost 5 bases and J 3 bases, leaving 17 bases between the germline ends. CDR1 and CDR2 from the germline V gene are SGHAT and FQNNGV. This CDR3 is CASSVGGTMVYEQYF. The CDR3 DNA follows: TGTGCCAGCAGCGTTGGAGGGACGATGGTCTACGAGCAGTACTTC.

This sequence joins TRBV4-2 and TRBJ1-1; D gene uncertain. Per the germline V gene, CDR1 is LGHNA and CDR2 is YNFKEQ. The germline V and J ends were trimmed by 3 bases and 1 base, with 9 bases remaining between them. The CDR3 length is 14 residues. The DNA of the CDR3 is TGTGCCAGCAGCCAGCTGCAGGAGAACACTGAAGCTTTCTTT. Residues: CASSQLQENTEAFF.

This clone has only a few counts. V usage is TRBV27 and J usage is TRBJ2-7; possible D gene TRBD1, 6 bases. The CDR3 has 15 amino acids. Germline V gene lookup returns CDR1 MNHEY and CDR2 SMNVEV (reference sequence). V dropped 4 bases and J dropped 2 bases, with 15 bases sitting between them. The CDR3 nucleotides are TGTGCCAGCAGTTCCCCGGACAGAAAACCCTACGAGCAGTACTTC. Protein sequence: CASSSPDRKPYEQYF.